This T cell receptor beta chain was captured in a study of blood T cell repertoires in COVID-19. About the research overall: Sources were T cells, B-cell-depleted T cells, or PBMCs; the material itself was cDNA or gDNA.

TCRdb's copy holds only in-frame clones and misses some; the assay was immunoSEQ multiplex PCR. The sample has 30,000 to 40,000 clones, 85% seen once. The CDR3 has 13 amino acids. Trimming stripped 0 bases from V and 8 bases from J, with 11 bases between. Germline CDR1 and CDR2: SGDLS and YYNGEE. The V gene is TRBV9, the J gene TRBJ1-1, with no clear D. The clonotype was recovered from a man in his 60s with active or convalescent COVID-19. The sequenced sample was peripheral blood. The CDR3 sequence: CASSVEIMTEAFF. The CDR3 DNA follows: TGTGCCAGCAGCGTAGAGATCATGACAGAAGCTTTCTTT. The full variable domain, completed using reference TRBV9 and TRBJ1-1, is DSGVTQTPKHLITATGQRVTLRCSPRSGDLSVYWYQQSLDQGLQFLIQYYNGEERAKGNILERFSAQQFPDLHSELNLSSLELGDSALYFCASSVEIMTEAFFGQGTRLTVV.